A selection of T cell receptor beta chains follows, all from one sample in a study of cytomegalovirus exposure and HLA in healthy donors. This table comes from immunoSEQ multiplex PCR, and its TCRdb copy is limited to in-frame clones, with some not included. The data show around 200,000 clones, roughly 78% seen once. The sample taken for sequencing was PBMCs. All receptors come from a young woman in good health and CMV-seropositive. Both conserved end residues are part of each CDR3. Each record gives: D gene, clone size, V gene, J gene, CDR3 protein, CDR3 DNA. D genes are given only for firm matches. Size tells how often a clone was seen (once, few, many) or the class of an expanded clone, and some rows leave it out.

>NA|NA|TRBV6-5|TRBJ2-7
CASSYRETKKTYEQYF
TGTGCCAGCAGTTACCGGGAGACGAAAAAGACCTACGAGCAGTACTTC
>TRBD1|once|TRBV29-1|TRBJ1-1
CSVDPIRGKNTEAFF
TGCAGCGTTGATCCCATCAGGGGGAAGAACACTGAAGCTTTCTTT
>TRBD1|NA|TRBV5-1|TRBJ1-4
CASSLVSGQTGEKLFF
TGCGCCAGCAGCTTGGTCTCGGGACAGACCGGGGAAAAACTGTTTTTT
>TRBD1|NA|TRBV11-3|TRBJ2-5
CASSLGTGRGETQYF
TGTGCCAGCAGCTTGGGGACAGGGAGGGGAGAGACCCAGTACTTC
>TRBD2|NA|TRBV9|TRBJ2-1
CASSVRGGGVTNEQFF
TGTGCCAGCAGCGTTCGAGGCGGGGGGGTTACAAATGAGCAGTTCTTC
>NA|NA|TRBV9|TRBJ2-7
CASSVGGSSYEQYF
TGTGCCAGCAGCGTTGGGGGGTCCTCCTACGAGCAGTACTTC
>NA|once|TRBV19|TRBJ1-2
CASSLSLYGYTF
TGTGCCAGTAGTTTGTCTCTCTATGGCTACACCTTC
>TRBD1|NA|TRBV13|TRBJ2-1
CASSPNRGQGNEQFF
TGTGCCAGCAGCCCTAACAGGGGTCAAGGGAATGAGCAGTTCTTC
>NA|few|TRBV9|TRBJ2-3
CASSVGAGGGADTQYF
TGTGCCAGCAGCGTAGGGGCAGGAGGGGGGGCAGATACGCAGTATTTT
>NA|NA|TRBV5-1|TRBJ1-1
CASSHQDSGNTEAFF
TGCGCCAGCAGCCATCAGGACAGTGGAAACACTGAAGCTTTCTTT
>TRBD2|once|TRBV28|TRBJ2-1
CASSPTAGSSYNEQFF
TGTGCCAGCAGTCCTACAGCGGGGAGCTCCTACAATGAGCAGTTCTTC
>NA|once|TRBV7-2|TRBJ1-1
CASSLGDSNTEAFF
TGTGCCAGCAGCTTAGGTGACTCGAACACTGAAGCTTTCTTT
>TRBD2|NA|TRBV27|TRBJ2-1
CASSLTLGLAGDNEQFF
TGTGCCAGCAGTCTTACCTTGGGACTAGCGGGAGACAATGAGCAGTTCTTC
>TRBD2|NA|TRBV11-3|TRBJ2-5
CASSSGTSDQETQYF
TGTGCCAGCAGCTCCGGGACTAGCGATCAAGAGACCCAGTACTTC
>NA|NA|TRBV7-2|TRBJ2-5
CASSTGQTPETQYF
TGTGCCAGCAGCACTGGACAGACCCCGGAGACCCAGTACTTC
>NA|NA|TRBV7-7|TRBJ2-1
CASSPVRGYYNEQFF
TGTGCCAGCAGCCCCGTCAGGGGCTACTACAATGAGCAGTTCTTC
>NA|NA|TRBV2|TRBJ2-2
CASSLQGLELFF
TGTGCCAGCAGCCTACAGGGCTTGGAGCTGTTTTTT
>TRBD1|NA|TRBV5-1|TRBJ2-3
CASSRQGATNTDTQYF
TGCGCCAGCAGCCGACAGGGGGCCACTAACACAGATACGCAGTATTTT
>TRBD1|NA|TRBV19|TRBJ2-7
CASSLTGTGNYEQYF
TGTGCCAGTAGCCTTACCGGGACAGGGAACTACGAGCAGTACTTC
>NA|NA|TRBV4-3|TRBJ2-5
CASSQDRRSGEGPGETQYF
TGCGCCAGCAGCCAAGATCGCCGGAGCGGCGAAGGCCCCGGAGAGACCCAGTACTTC
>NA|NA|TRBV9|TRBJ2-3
CASGGTGPSWDTQYF
TGTGCCAGCGGGGGAACAGGGCCTTCTTGGGATACGCAGTATTTT
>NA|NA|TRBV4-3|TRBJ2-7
CASSQDRTVTYEQYF
TGCGCCAGCAGCCAGGACCGGACAGTTACCTACGAGCAGTACTTC
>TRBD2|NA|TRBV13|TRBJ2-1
CASSFPMGRGGNNEQFF
TGTGCCAGCAGCTTCCCGATGGGGCGGGGGGGAAACAATGAGCAGTTCTTC
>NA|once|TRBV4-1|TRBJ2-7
CASSPGWLETYEQYF
TGCGCCAGCAGCCCCGGGTGGCTCGAGACCTACGAGCAGTACTTC
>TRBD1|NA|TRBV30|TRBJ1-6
CASQGIRNSPLHF
TGTGCCTCACAGGGGATACGGAATTCACCCCTCCACTTT
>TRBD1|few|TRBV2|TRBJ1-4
CASSEPRTGVEKLFF
TGTGCCAGCAGTGAGCCAAGGACAGGGGTTGAAAAACTGTTTTTT
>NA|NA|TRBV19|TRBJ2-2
CASSRSFGTGELFF
TGTGCCAGTAGTCGGAGTTTCGGCACCGGGGAGCTGTTTTTT
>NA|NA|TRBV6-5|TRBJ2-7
CASSSEYEQYF
TGTGCCAGCAGCTCCGAGTACGAGCAGTACTTC
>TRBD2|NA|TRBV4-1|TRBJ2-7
CASSLPPVGTSGVEQYF
TGCGCCAGCAGCCTCCCCCCTGTAGGGACTAGCGGGGTCGAGCAGTACTTC
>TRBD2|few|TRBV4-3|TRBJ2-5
CASSQVILAADPETQYF
TGCGCCAGCAGCCAAGTGATTCTAGCGGCTGATCCGGAGACCCAGTACTTC